The next 15 T cell receptor beta chains were all read from a single sample in a study of glioma-infiltrating T cells after dendritic cell vaccination. Libraries were prepared by immunoSEQ multiplex PCR; TCRdb keeps only in-frame clonotypes and omits some of them. The data show more than 85,000 clones, with more than 75% seen just once and about 2.9% held by the top ten. The sequenced sample was blood, obtained before dendritic cell vaccination. These receptor sequences come from a human donor with glioblastoma.

This chain joins TRBV5-1 and TRBJ2-5; D uncertain. Trimming left V 1 base short and J 4 bases short, with 20 bases between. The CDR3 runs to 17 residues. Germline lookup yields CDR1 SGHRS and CDR2 YFSETQ. This chain's CDR3 is CASSLWSRGTPPETQYF. CDR3 nucleotides: TGCGCCAGCAGCTTGTGGAGTCGCGGAACCCCCCCAGAGACCCAGTACTTC. Full variable domain (missing parts from reference TRBV5-1 and TRBJ2-5): KAGVTQTPRYLIKTRGQQVTLSCSPISGHRSVSWYQQTPGQGLQFLFEYFSETQRNKGNFPGRFSGRQFSNSRSEMNVSTLELGDSALYLCASSLWSRGTPPETQYFGPGTRLLVL.

This rearrangement joins TRBV6-1 to TRBJ1-2; D unclear. CDR1 is MNHNS, CDR2 SASEGT, per germline. The V and J ends lost 8 bases and 4 bases respectively, with 14 bases between them. This CDR3 spans 13 amino acids. The CDR3: CASELDYSYGYTF. The CDR3 nucleotides are TGTGCCAGCGAATTGGACTACTCCTATGGCTACACCTTC.

This clone was counted a few times. This chain connects TRBV11-2 to TRBJ1-2, with a possible D match to TRBD1 (6 bases). Trimming shortened V by 5 bases and J by 4 bases, and 14 bases separated the two germline ends. The CDR3 covers 14 residues. Germline CDR1 and CDR2: SGHAT and FQNNGV. In DNA, the CDR3 is TGTGCCAGCAGCCAACATGGACAGAGCTATGGCTACACCTTC. Translating gives CASSQHGQSYGYTF.

This sequence joins TRBV11-1 and TRBJ2-7, with 11 bases aligning to TRBD2. J lost 0 bases, V lost 4 bases, and 5 bases had no gene match. Germline CDR1 SGHAT, CDR2 FQDESV (reference sequence). The length of the CDR3 is 16 residues. As DNA, the CDR3 is TGTGCCAGCAGCTGGTCCGGGACTAGCGGCTCCTACGAGCAGTACTTC. It encodes CASSWSGTSGSYEQYF.

The chain employs TRBV5-1 and TRBJ2-7; 8 bases are a match to TRBD1. Germline V gene lookup returns CDR1 SGHRS and CDR2 YFSETQ. The CDR3 consists of 16 residues. Unmatched junction bases numbered 12, after V lost 4 bases and J lost 3 bases. CDR3 protein: CASSRGSQGQGYEQYF. The CDR3 nucleotides read TGCGCCAGCAGCCGGGGGAGCCAAGGACAGGGCTACGAGCAGTACTTC.

This clone came up a few times. The chain uses TRBV6-1 and TRBJ1-2; TRBD1 aligns across 7 bases. The CDR3 has 14 residues. The germline CDR1 and CDR2 sequences are MNHNS and SASEGT. Losses at the gene ends were 7 bases for V and 3 bases for J; bases not matched to a gene: 8. The DNA of the CDR3 is TGTGCCAGCACCTACGACAGGGACGACTATGGCTACACCTTC. Translating gives CASTYDRDDYGYTF.

V is TRBV4-2 and J is TRBJ2-2; a weak D match, TRBD2 (6 bases). The CDR3 loop spans 17 amino acids. The V gene lost 4 bases and the J gene lost 0 bases, with 15 bases spanning the gap. The germline gives CDR1 LGHNA, CDR2 YNFKEQ. The CDR3 nucleotides read TGTGCCAGCAGCCGAGCGGCGAGCGGGTCGAACACCGGGGAGCTGTTTTTT. Residues: CASSRAASGSNTGELFF.

The CDR3 is CATSRDTGPSSGANVLTF. Written as DNA, the CDR3 is TGTGCCACCAGCAGGGACACGGGCCCTTCTTCTGGGGCCAACGTCCTGACTTTC. The V call is TRBV15, the J call TRBJ2-6, with a weak D call TRBD1 (5 bases). CDR3 length equals 18 residues. V gave up 3 bases and J gave up 1 base, with 16 bases separating them. Germline CDR1 LNHNV, CDR2 YYDKDF (reference sequence).

This clone has just a few counts. The chain links TRBV19 to TRBJ1-5; D is unclear. V lost 3 bases to trimming and J lost 1 base, with 10 bases between them. The CDR3 is 15 amino acids. CDR1 is LNHDA, CDR2 SQIVND, per germline (reference sequence). CDR3 in DNA: TGTGCCAGTAGTATTCTCTACCAAAGCAATCAGCCCCAGCATTTT. This gives the protein CASSILYQSNQPQHF.

In nucleotides, the CDR3 is TGCAGCGTTCGGGCGGGGGGGCCATACGAGCAGTACTTC. This translates into CSVRAGGPYEQYF. This chain connects TRBV29-1 to TRBJ2-7, with TRBD2 identical over 9 bases. Per germline, CDR1 SQVTM and CDR2 ANQGSEA. The trim removed 5 bases at V and 4 bases at J, leaving 6 bases unmatched. The CDR3 consists of 13 residues.

The J gene is TRBJ1-2, the V gene TRBV28; no reliable D call. Germline V lookup: CDR1 MDHEN, CDR2 SYDVKM. The CDR3 is 12 residues long. Between the trimmed V and J ends, which lost 4 bases and 4 bases, there was a span of 7 bases. The CDR3 loop is CASSSLSYGYTF. CDR3 coding DNA: TGTGCCAGCAGTTCATTGAGCTATGGCTACACCTTC.

This clone was seen only once. V gene TRBV18 combines with J gene TRBJ2-1; possible D gene TRBD2, 5 bases. This CDR3 is built from 15 residues. Trimming stripped 0 bases from V and 3 bases from J, with 9 bases between. CDR1 is KGHSH, CDR2 LQKENI, per germline. As DNA, the CDR3 is TGTGCCAGCTCACCACCCCGGAGGCTCTACAATGAGCAGTTCTTC. Protein sequence: CASSPPRRLYNEQFF.

V usage is TRBV10-1 and J usage is TRBJ1-2; D gene ambiguous. Deletions cut 7 bases from V and 4 bases from J, with 19 bases between. The length of the CDR3 is 15 residues. Germline CDR1 WNHNN, CDR2 SYGVQD (reference sequence). This chain's CDR3 is CASILTPQVPYGYTF. DNA for the CDR3: TGCGCCAGCATTCTCACCCCTCAGGTCCCCTATGGCTACACCTTC.

This sequence joins TRBV7-9 and TRBJ2-5, with TRBD2 as a possible D gene (5 bases). Trimming left V 5 bases short and J 3 bases short, with 16 bases between. Germline V gene sequence: CDR1 SEHNR, CDR2 FQNEAQ (reference sequence). The CDR3 is 15 residues long. CDR3: CASSLARASKETQYF. CDR3 bases: TGTGCCAGCAGCCTCGCCCGGGCTAGCAAAGAGACCCAGTACTTC.

The chain is built from TRBV14 and TRBJ2-7; 9 bases map to TRBD2. This CDR3 is built from 15 residues. CDR1 and CDR2 (germline): SGHDN, FVKESK. J lost 1 base, V lost 5 bases, and 6 bases had no gene match. The CDR3 spells CASSESGGNSYEQYF. CDR3 DNA sequence: TGTGCCAGCAGCGAAAGCGGGGGGAATTCCTACGAGCAGTACTTC.